Below, 11 T cell receptor beta chains from the same sample are listed, as sequenced in a study of cytomegalovirus exposure and HLA in healthy donors. With 60 Vbeta and 13 Jbeta primers, the PCR was carried out. Libraries were prepared by immunoSEQ multiplex PCR; TCRdb keeps only in-frame clonotypes and omits some of them. The sample lists over 200,000 clones, around 89% occurring once. Sequencing was carried out using PBMCs. Source of these receptors: a woman under 30 in good health and CMV-seronegative.

The rearrangement links TRBV30 to TRBJ2-7, with 9 bases that match TRBD1. CDR1 is GTSNPN and CDR2 is SVGIG in the germline V gene (reference sequence). This CDR3 is built from 12 residues. Germline trimming cut 4 bases from V and 5 bases from J; bases unmatched to any gene: 3. CDR3 in DNA: TGTGCCTGGAAAGGGACAGGGAACGAGCAGTACTTC. It translates to CAWKGTGNEQYF.

The rearrangement links TRBV2 to TRBJ2-7, with 7 bases matching TRBD1. Germline assignment: CDR1 SNHLY and CDR2 FYNNEI. The CDR3 has 14 amino acids. Germline trimming cut 3 bases from V and 4 bases from J; bases unmatched to any gene: 6. CDR3 DNA: TGTGCCAGCAGTGACCGACAGGGTCATTACGAGCAGTACTTC. Protein: CASSDRQGHYEQYF.

The chain employs TRBV2 and TRBJ2-1; TRBD2 matches 8 bases. With 8 bases clipped from V and 7 bases from J, the junction kept 13 bases outside the gene matches. This CDR3 spans 15 amino acids. Germline V gene data show CDR1 as SNHLY and CDR2 as FYNNEI. CDR3 loop: CASGFGGRGENEQFF. In DNA form, the CDR3 reads TGTGCCAGCGGGTTTGGGGGGCGGGGGGAGAATGAGCAGTTCTTC.

The chain links TRBV4-3 to TRBJ2-4; D unclear. From germline, CDR1 is LGHNA and CDR2 YSLEER. Trimming cost V 2 bases and J 0 bases, with 8 bases left between them. This CDR3 has 15 residues. CDR3 amino acids: CASSQSLIAKNIQYF. In DNA, the CDR3 is TGCGCCAGCAGCCAATCCCTTATAGCCAAAAACATTCAGTACTTC.

The chain is built from TRBV11-2 and TRBJ2-1; TRBD1 matches at 9 bases. The trim removed 5 bases at V and 8 bases at J, leaving 13 bases unmatched. CDR3 size: 16 residues. Germline CDR1 is SGHAT and CDR2 is FQNNGV. Written as DNA, the CDR3 is TGTGCCAGCAGCATCCCGTATGGACAGGGGATGCATGAGCAGTTCTTC. Amino acids: CASSIPYGQGMHEQFF.

This clone was counted between two and nine times. The rearrangement links TRBV4-3 to TRBJ2-3; TRBD2 might be the D (7 bases). The CDR3 loop spans 16 amino acids. V lost 0 bases and J lost 1, with 11 bases in between. The germline CDR1 and CDR2 sequences are LGHNA and YSLEER. CDR3 sequence reads: CASSQDSGGRTDTQYF. The CDR3 region has the DNA TGCGCCAGCAGCCAAGATTCCGGGGGGCGCACAGATACGCAGTATTTT.

This clone showed up just once. The chain employs TRBV11-3 and TRBJ2-3, with D perhaps TRBD2 (5 bases). V lost 2 bases and J lost 3, with 12 bases in between. The CDR3 loop spans 15 amino acids. In germline, CDR1 is SGHNT, CDR2 YENEEA. CDR3 amino acids: CASSLRVALTDTQYF. The CDR3 nucleotides are TGTGCCAGCAGCTTACGGGTAGCGTTGACAGATACGCAGTATTTT.

This chain connects TRBV4-3 to TRBJ2-1, with TRBD2 identical over 9 bases. The CDR3 runs to 17 residues. The germline V gene encodes CDR1 LGHNA and CDR2 YSLEER. With V trimmed by 3 bases and J by 0 bases, 6 bases remained unmatched. The CDR3 nucleotides are TGCGCCAGCAGCCAGCTAGCGGGGCAAAGCTCCTACAATGAGCAGTTCTTC. Its translation is CASSQLAGQSSYNEQFF.

The V call is TRBV6-5, the J call TRBJ2-7; possible D gene TRBD2, 6 bases. Trimming left V 4 bases short and J 3 bases short, with 13 bases between. The CDR3 is 14 residues long. Looked up from germline, CDR1 is MNHEY and CDR2 is SVGAGI. CDR3 in DNA: TGTGCCAGCAGTTCTCGGCTAGCGAGCTACGAGCAGTACTTC. This codes for CASSSRLASYEQYF.

This clone appeared once. The gene calls are TRBV10-3 and TRBJ2-5; possibly TRBD2 for D (5 bases). The germline V gene encodes CDR1 ENHRY and CDR2 SYGVKD. Between the trimmed V and J ends, which lost 5 bases and 2 bases, there was a span of 9 bases. The CDR3 is 13 residues long. The CDR3 bases are TGTGCCATCAGTTGGAGGACTCAAGAGACCCAGTACTTC. Amino acids: CAISWRTQETQYF.

The V and J genes are TRBV6-1 and TRBJ2-1; TRBD1 agrees at 9 bases. The germline V gene has CDR1 MNHNS and CDR2 SASEGT. The V segment lost 7 bases and the J segment 8 bases; nucleotides outside the gene matches: 12. The CDR3 consists of 15 residues. CDR3 coding DNA: TGTGCCAGCATCCACGGGGGGACAGGGAAGGATGAGCAGTTCTTC. Translating gives CASIHGGTGKDEQFF.